Listed here are 9 T cell receptor beta chains from one sample, sequenced in a study of shared clonotypes between healthy human individuals. Naive CD8 cells were CD45RO-negative, positively selected for CCR7, excluding terminally differentiated effector memory CD45RA+ cells. Profiling relied on immunoSEQ multiplex PCR, and the TCRdb table lists in-frame clones only, not all of them. This sample carries 600,000 or so clones, about 98% of them seen once, and the ten largest clones take 0.3%. Specimen: naive CD8+ T cells sorted from blood. These receptors originate from a man aged 30 to 39 in good health.

This chain joins TRBV15 and TRBJ2-3; TRBD2 matches at 13 bases. Germline V gene data show CDR1 as LNHNV and CDR2 as YYDKDF (reference sequence). Unmatched junction bases numbered 11, after V lost 0 bases and J lost 14 bases. The CDR3 extends over 16 amino acids. The CDR3 DNA is TGTGCCACCAGCAGAGAGGGGAGTGGACTAGCGGGAGTTTTGTATTTT. It codes for CATSREGSGLAGVLYF.

The V and J genes are TRBV14 and TRBJ1-2; no clear D. CDR1 is SGHDN and CDR2 is FVKESK in the germline V gene. The CDR3 has 15 amino acids. The V end lost 4 bases, the J end lost 2 bases, and 14 bases lay between the germline ends. In DNA form, the CDR3 reads TGTGCCAGCAGCCCCACGGCAGGATTGAACTATGGCTACACCTTC. Translated, it gives CASSPTAGLNYGYTF.

The chain has TRBV7-6 and TRBJ2-7, with 7 bases identical to TRBD1. This CDR3 spans 15 amino acids. Germline assignment: CDR1 SGHVS and CDR2 FNYEAQ. The J segment lost 3 bases and the V segment lost 2 bases, leaving 7 bases of the junction unmatched. The CDR3 DNA is TGTGCCAGCAGCTTAAGTCGACAGGGTGGCTACGAGCAGTACTTC. It is translated as CASSLSRQGGYEQYF.

V and J are TRBV7-9 and TRBJ2-7, with TRBD2 matching over 9 bases. Germline CDR1 SEHNR, CDR2 FQNEAQ (reference sequence). The V and J ends lost 4 bases and 5 bases, in that order; junction bases with no gene match: 3. The CDR3 runs 13 residues. CDR3 sequence: CASSWLAGHEQYF. In DNA, the CDR3 is TGTGCCAGCAGCTGGCTAGCGGGACACGAGCAGTACTTC.

The CDR3 bases are TGTGCCAGCAGCTTAGTACGAGCGGGAGGGTCGGACGAGCAGTACTTC. Amino acids: CASSLVRAGGSDEQYF. The chain couples TRBV7-9 to TRBJ2-7, with TRBD2 matching over 10 bases. CDR3 length: 16 amino acids. Germline V CDR1 and CDR2: SEHNR, FQNEAQ (reference sequence). V dropped 1 base and J dropped 5; count of bases not matched to a gene: 8.

V gene TRBV7-9 combines with J gene TRBJ2-2, with D possibly called TRBD1 or TRBD2 (5 bases each). The germline CDR1 and CDR2 sequences are SEHNR and FQNEAQ (reference sequence). CDR3 length: 16 amino acids. The ends were cut back, 6 bases at V and 4 bases at J, with 18 bases in the middle. CDR3 residues: CASSTGGVGITGELFF. In DNA, the CDR3 is TGTGCCAGCAGTACTGGGGGAGTTGGGATCACCGGGGAGCTGTTTTTT.

The J gene is TRBJ2-7, the V gene TRBV2; D call uncertain. There are 12 residues in the CDR3. CDR1 and CDR2 (germline): SNHLY, FYNNEI. Trimming stripped 6 bases from V and 3 bases from J, with 9 bases between. CDR3 amino acids: CASRGSRYEQYF. The CDR3 coding sequence is TGTGCCAGCAGAGGCAGCCGCTACGAGCAGTACTTC.

This clone showed up just once. The genes are TRBV7-9 and TRBJ1-2, with 9 bases aligning to TRBD1. The CDR3 is made up of 18 amino acids. The V gene end was trimmed by 5 bases and the J gene end by 4 bases; junction bases not matched to a gene: 17. Germline CDR1 SEHNR, CDR2 FQNEAQ (reference sequence). CDR3 coding DNA: TGTGCCAGCAGCCTAACCGTTGGACAGGGGCCCTCCTCCTATGGCTACACCTTC. Amino acid sequence: CASSLTVGQGPSSYGYTF.

The chain employs TRBV9 and TRBJ2-7, with D hard to call. Trimming shortened V by 4 bases and J by 3 bases, and 5 bases separated the two germline ends. The CDR3 has 11 amino acids. Germline CDR1 is SGDLS and CDR2 is YYNGEE. CDR3 in DNA: TGTGCCAGCAGCCCCCACTACGAGCAGTACTTC. The encoded protein is CASSPHYEQYF.